Sequencing of this T cell receptor (beta chain) was carried out in a study of T cells in Graves' hyperthyroidism and ophthalmopathy. General study points: In blood, most of the thyroid clonotypes expanded above 0.001 were also present.

The CDR3 totals 16 residues. Germline lookup yields CDR1 MNHNS and CDR2 SASEGT. V shed 2 bases and J shed 4 bases, with 15 bases lying between them. Graves' hyperthyroidism qualified as stable when ophthalmopathy did not progress within 18 months. Diagnosis relied on clinical symptoms, serum thyroxine and TRAb, thyroid ultrasound and orbital computed tomography. This clonotype was counted between two and nine times. Antigen unknown. From RNA transcripts, TCR beta CDR3 regions were amplified. The HTBI primer set was used in a first-round RT-PCR of the TCR CDR3. TCRdb ran MiXCR on the multiplex PCR reads and lists one entry per CDR3 protein. This table holds hundreds of thousands of distinct CDR3 sequences, around 39% found once.

Source material: blood. This sequence joins TRBV6-1 and TRBJ1-5; D is uncertain. This TCR was sampled from a man aged 18 to 30 with Graves' hyperthyroidism. CDR3 residues: CASSEWESWLNQPQHF. For the CDR3, the DNA is TGTGCCAGCAGTGAATGGGAGTCCTGGCTTAATCAGCCCCAGCATTTT.